These T cell receptor beta chains were read from a single sample in a study of blood T cell repertoires in COVID-19. The repertoire was sequenced with immunoSEQ multiplex PCR; TCRdb's copy has only in-frame clones and lacks some. The repertoire has some 380,000 clones, over 75% of them found once; the top ten carry 2% to 2.5%. The sample taken for sequencing was PBMCs or T cells enriched from blood (not recorded which). These receptors were obtained from a woman aged 40 to 50 with acute COVID-19. The CDR3 runs from the conserved cysteine through the conserved F or W. The order of the fields is D gene, J gene, V gene, clone size, CDR3 protein, CDR3 DNA. The D gene is left open where the match is weak. A row's size may be missing; if present it is once, few, many or a size class.

.,TRBJ1-2,TRBV11-2,.,CASSLVVGGSNYGYTF,TGTGCCAGCAGCTTAGTGGTCGGGGGATCTAACTATGGCTACACCTTC
TRBD2,TRBJ2-7,TRBV9,.,CASSVSGGSYEQYF,TGTGCCAGCAGCGTGAGCGGGGGGTCCTACGAGCAGTACTTC
.,TRBJ2-6,TRBV6-6,.,CASSPLEEPSGANVLTF,TGTGCCAGCAGTCCGTTGGAGGAGCCCTCTGGGGCCAACGTCCTGACTTTC
.,TRBJ1-2,TRBV29-1,.,CSVSGQVNYGYTF,TGCAGCGTGTCGGGACAAGTAAACTATGGCTACACCTTC
.,TRBJ1-2,TRBV30,once,CAWSRTGGYTF,TGTGCCTGGAGTCGTACGGGTGGCTACACCTTC
.,TRBJ2-2,TRBV30,few,CAWSVRSANTGELFF,TGTGCCTGGAGTGTACGCAGCGCGAACACCGGGGAGCTGTTTTTT
TRBD2,TRBJ2-7,TRBV18,once,CASSPGTSYEQYF,TGTGCCAGCTCCCCCGGGACTAGCTACGAGCAGTACTTC
.,TRBJ2-7,TRBV11-2,once,CASSLPTDSSYEQYF,TGTGCCAGCAGCTTACCCACTGACAGCTCCTACGAGCAGTACTTC
.,TRBJ2-2,TRBV30,.,CAWSVGVPGNGELFF,TGTGCCTGGAGTGTAGGTGTCCCCGGGAACGGGGAGCTGTTTTTT
.,TRBJ2-7,TRBV7-8,.,CASSLGWGDSYEQYF,TGTGCCAGCAGCTTAGGGTGGGGGGACTCCTACGAGCAGTACTTC
TRBD1,TRBJ2-3,TRBV10-3,.,CAISEGRGYGIDTQYF,TGTGCCATCAGTGAGGGCAGGGGGTATGGTATAGATACGCAGTATTTT
.,TRBJ2-5,TRBV1,.,CTSSQDQGQETQYF,TGCACCAGCAGCCAAGATCAGGGCCAAGAGACCCAGTACTTC
.,TRBJ1-6,TRBV12-3/TRBV12-4,.,CASRLLNSPLHF,TGTGCCAGCAGGCTTCTAAATTCACCCCTCCACTTT
.,TRBJ1-1,TRBV19,.,CASSIGGATEAFF,TGTGCCAGTAGTATTGGGGGGGCGACTGAAGCTTTCTTT
.,TRBJ1-6,TRBV30,few,CAWSVLGNSPLHF,TGTGCCTGGAGTGTACTCGGGAATTCACCCCTCCACTTT
TRBD2,TRBJ2-7,TRBV5-5,.,CASSFGTSGGQIPYEQYF,TGTGCCAGCAGCTTTGGGACTAGCGGGGGGCAAATCCCCTACGAGCAGTACTTC
.,TRBJ2-1,TRBV19,.,CASSLNSYNEQFF,TGTGCCAGTAGTCTAAACAGTTACAATGAGCAGTTCTTC
.,TRBJ1-5,TRBV10-3,.,CAISEGHNSNQPQHF,TGTGCCATCAGTGAGGGGCATAATAGCAATCAGCCCCAGCATTTT
.,TRBJ2-5,TRBV24-1,.,CATSGLGETQYF,TGTGCCACCAGTGGCCTAGGAGAGACCCAGTACTTC
.,TRBJ1-5,TRBV27,once,CASSLVQGSQPQHF,TGTGCCAGCAGTTTAGTCCAGGGTAGCCAGCCCCAGCATTTT